A single sample gave rise to the 26 T cell receptor beta chains below, sequenced in a study of blood T cell repertoires in COVID-19. Method: immunoSEQ multiplex PCR; TCRdb's copy keeps in-frame clones and lacks some. The data show 100,000 to 150,000 clones, around four fifths seen once. Input material: peripheral blood. The origin of the receptors is a man aged 35 to 55 with active or convalescent COVID-19.

J is TRBJ2-5 and V is TRBV29-1; D gene unclear. Germline loops: CDR1 SQVTM, CDR2 ANQGSEA. CDR3 size: 11 residues. V was cut by 7 bases and J by 5 bases, with 11 bases left in between. Written as DNA, the CDR3 is TGCAGCGCAGAGTCTCTGGAGACCCAGTACTTC. This sequence encodes CSAESLETQYF.

This clone came up once. The V call is TRBV18, the J call TRBJ2-7; maybe TRBD2 (5 bases). CDR3 length: 12 amino acids. V was pared by 2 bases and J by 7 bases, with 9 bases between. The germline CDR1 and CDR2 sequences are KGHSH and LQKENI. The CDR3 loop is CASSPDRGEQYF. In DNA, the CDR3 is TGTGCCAGCTCACCAGACCGAGGGGAGCAGTACTTC.

In this sample, this clone turned up a few times. V gene TRBV7-8 combines with J gene TRBJ1-6; no definite D call. Germline CDR1 reads SGHVS; CDR2 reads FQNEAQ. V gave up 0 bases and J gave up 7 bases, with 10 bases separating them. CDR3 length equals 15 residues. CDR3 DNA sequence: TGTGCCAGCAGCTTAGCGGGGAGGGAGAATTCACCCCTCCACTTT. Protein sequence: CASSLAGRENSPLHF.

J is TRBJ2-7 and V is TRBV12-3 or TRBV12-4, with D possibly being TRBD2 (6 bases). CDR3 length: 13 amino acids. Trimming took off 2 bases at V and 2 bases at J, with 7 bases between the two ends. The CDR3 DNA is TGTGCCAGCAGTTTATGGGGGGCCTACGAGCAGTACTTC. Translation: CASSLWGAYEQYF.

The chain employs TRBV2 and TRBJ1-4; D remains unclear. The V end was cut by 6 bases, the J end by 1 base, with 12 bases between. CDR1 and CDR2 (germline): SNHLY, FYNNEI. CDR3 length: 15 amino acids. The CDR3: CASSDEQKTNEKLFF. The DNA for the CDR3 is TGTGCCAGCAGCGACGAACAGAAAACTAATGAAAAACTGTTTTTT.

This clone was detected only a few times. V gene TRBV5-1 combines with J gene TRBJ1-2, with TRBD1 matching 10 bases. The ends lost 3 bases at V and 4 bases at J; junction bases unmatched: 12. Germline CDR1 and CDR2: SGHRS and YFSETQ. This CDR3 is 17 amino acids long. The CDR3 region is CASSSRDRGRETYGYTF. The CDR3 nucleotides are TGCGCCAGCAGCTCCCGGGACAGGGGCAGAGAAACCTATGGCTACACCTTC.

The chain couples TRBV7-8 to TRBJ1-2; possibly TRBD1 for D (6 bases). Trimming took 5 bases from V and 0 from J, leaving 13 bases between them. This CDR3 is 15 amino acids long. Germline V gives CDR1 SGHVS, CDR2 FQNEAQ. Written as DNA, the CDR3 is TGTGCCAGCAGCCCGGGGGGCAGAGCTAACTATGGCTACACCTTC. It is translated as CASSPGGRANYGYTF.

This clone showed up just once. The chain couples TRBV11-2 to TRBJ1-3; D is undetermined. The CDR3 runs to 14 residues. V was shortened by 3 bases and J by 2 bases, with 8 bases between the two germline ends. Germline V gene lookup returns CDR1 SGHAT and CDR2 FQNNGV. CDR3 bases: TGTGCCAGCAGCTTCGGGGTCCCTGGAAACACCATATATTTT. Translated: CASSFGVPGNTIYF. Drawing the rest from reference TRBV11-2 and TRBJ1-3, the complete variable domain is EAGVAQSPRYKIIEKRQSVAFWCNPISGHATLYWYQQILGQGPKLLIQFQNNGVVDDSQLPKDRFSAERLKGVDSTLKIQPAKLEDSAVYLCASSFGVPGNTIYFGEGSWLTVV.

This clone is a singleton in its sample. The chain carries TRBV7-2 and TRBJ2-7, with 9 bases matching TRBD2. This CDR3 spans 13 amino acids. J lost 5 bases, V lost 9 bases, and 8 bases had no gene match. Germline CDR1 and CDR2: SGHTA and FQGNSA. Here the CDR3 DNA reads TGTGCCAGGGAGCGGGGGGCAGCCAACGAGCAGTACTTC. This gives the protein CARERGAANEQYF.

This clone came up once. The chain joins TRBV10-1 to TRBJ2-2, with 10 nucleotides matching TRBD2. This CDR3 has 16 amino acids. V shed 4 bases, J shed 1 base, and the junction held 3 bases outside the gene matches. CDR1 and CDR2 (germline): WNHNN, SYGVQD (reference sequence). CDR3 sequence (DNA): TGCGCCAGCAGTGCTCCTAGCGGGGGGAACACCGGGGAGCTGTTTTTT. Translating gives CASSAPSGGNTGELFF.

A remark on this clone: In the same sample, other DNA sequences code for this CDR3. The rearrangement uses TRBV12-3 or TRBV12-4 and TRBJ1-1; D may be TRBD1 (5 bases). The CDR3 has 13 amino acids. Trimming removed 2 bases at V and 1 base at J, with 5 bases between. CDR3: CASSLQGNTEAFF. DNA of the CDR3: TGTGCCAGCAGTTTACAGGGGAACACTGAAGCTTTCTTT.

This clone was seen a handful of times. The chain uses TRBV5-6 and TRBJ2-5, with TRBD2 matching 8 bases. There are 14 residues in the CDR3. Germline CDR1 SGHDT, CDR2 YYEEEE. The V and J ends lost 4 bases and 5 bases, in that order; junction bases with no gene match: 7. In nucleotides, the CDR3 is TGTGCCAGCAGCCTGGGACTAGTAGAGGAGACCCAGTACTTC. Amino acids: CASSLGLVEETQYF.

Regarding this clone: The same CDR3 arises from other DNA sequences in this sample as well. The rearrangement joins TRBV19 to TRBJ2-1, with 9 bases matching TRBD1. CDR3 size: 14 residues. J lost 2 bases, V lost 4 bases, and 0 bases had no gene match. Germline assignment: CDR1 LNHDA and CDR2 SQIVND (reference sequence). DNA for the CDR3: TGTGCCAGTAGTAGACAGGGGGCCTACAATGAGCAGTTCTTC. Protein: CASSRQGAYNEQFF.

The J gene is TRBJ1-1, the V gene TRBV11-3; maybe TRBD1 (6 bases). Trimming removed 3 bases at V and 3 bases at J, with 8 bases between. CDR1 is SGHNT, CDR2 YENEEA, per germline. The CDR3 covers 13 residues. CDR3 in amino acids: CASSFNRDTEAFF. CDR3 in DNA: TGTGCCAGCAGCTTTAACAGGGACACTGAAGCTTTCTTT.

This clone occurred a few times. V is TRBV6-2 or TRBV6-3 and J is TRBJ1-2; TRBD1 matches at 11 bases. The CDR3 runs to 18 residues. V lost 0 bases and J lost 6; bases outside the gene matches: 12. Germline loops: CDR1 MNHEY, CDR2 SVGEGT. CDR3 DNA: TGTGCCAGCAGTTACTCGGGCCCCTGGACAGGGGGCGCGGATGGCTACACCTTC. Protein: CASSYSGPWTGGADGYTF.

This clone was observed a few times. The chain combines TRBV5-1 with TRBJ1-1; D not certain. V lost 0 bases and J 4 bases, leaving 7 bases between the germline ends. CDR1 and CDR2 from the germline V gene are SGHRS and YFSETQ. The CDR3 loop spans 13 amino acids. The CDR3 protein is CASSLEGSTEAFF. The CDR3 bases are TGCGCCAGCAGCTTGGAAGGGAGCACTGAAGCTTTCTTT.

This clone was seen repeatedly, ten times or more. The chain carries TRBV10-3 and TRBJ1-2, with TRBD1 as a possible D gene (5 bases). CDR3 size: 12 residues. Trimming removed 6 bases from V and 6 bases from J, with 11 bases in between. Germline lookup yields CDR1 ENHRY and CDR2 SYGVKD. The CDR3: CAISIGADGYTF. The CDR3 region has the DNA TGTGCCATCAGCATAGGGGCCGATGGCTACACCTTC.

This clone was counted once. This chain joins TRBV5-6 and TRBJ1-3, with TRBD1 matching over 7 bases. Germline V gene data show CDR1 as SGHDT and CDR2 as YYEEEE. V lost 3 bases to trimming and J lost 2 bases; unmatched junction nucleotides: 8. There are 16 residues in the CDR3. The CDR3 region is CASSWTQGWTGNTIYF. In DNA form, the CDR3 reads TGTGCCAGCAGCTGGACACAGGGGTGGACTGGAAACACCATATATTTT.

The table lists this clone with a few counts. The V and J genes are TRBV7-2 and TRBJ1-1; 7 nucleotides line up with TRBD1. The CDR3 runs 14 residues. Trimming removed 4 bases from V and 10 bases from J; junction bases left unmatched: 12. Germline CDR1 is SGHTA and CDR2 is FQGNSA. The chain's CDR3 is CASSSFNQGQRAFF. CDR3 sequence (DNA): TGTGCCAGCAGCTCCTTTAACCAGGGACAGCGAGCTTTCTTT.

This chain uses TRBV2 with TRBJ1-2; TRBD1 matches at 7 bases. J lost 8 bases, V lost 4 bases, and 10 bases had no gene match. This CDR3 region has 14 residues. CDR1 and CDR2 from the germline V gene are SNHLY and FYNNEI. The CDR3 DNA sequence: TGTGCCAGCAGTGTCGAACGACAGGGCAACGGCTACACCTTC. Protein sequence: CASSVERQGNGYTF.

The J gene is TRBJ1-1, the V gene TRBV21-1; the tabulated D call, TRBD1, remains unverified against the DNA. TRBV21-1 has pseudogene status. The CDR3 contains 13 residues. Here the CDR3 reads CAGTRQGDTEAFF. DNA of the CDR3: TGTGCCGGCACCCGACAGGGAGACACTGAAGCTTTCTTT.

The chain has TRBV6-4 and TRBJ1-2; TRBD1 might be the D (5 bases). The germline gives CDR1 MRHNA, CDR2 SNTAGT. V lost 4 bases and J lost 6, with 12 bases in between. CDR3 length: 13 residues. CDR3 DNA: TGTGCCAGCAGTGCCCGGGGGGGAGATGGCTACACCTTC. It translates to CASSARGGDGYTF.

The rearrangement joins TRBV5-1 to TRBJ2-1, with 11 bases identical to TRBD2. The V gene end was trimmed by 5 bases and the J gene end by 0 bases; junction bases not matched to a gene: 4. The CDR3 has 16 residues. Germline V gene data show CDR1 as SGHRS and CDR2 as YFSETQ. In nucleotides, the CDR3 is TGCGCCAGCAGACTAGCGGGGGTAAGCTCCTACAATGAGCAGTTCTTC. Protein: CASRLAGVSSYNEQFF.

The chain has TRBV6-6 and TRBJ2-7, with D perhaps TRBD1 (6 bases). CDR1 MNHNY and CDR2 SVGAGI come from the germline V gene (reference sequence). The CDR3 is 14 amino acids. V lost 6 bases to trimming and J lost 1 base, with 13 bases between them. CDR3 in DNA: TGTGCCAGCAGGGCAAGACAGGATTCCTACGAGCAGTACTTC. It translates to CASRARQDSYEQYF.

The chain links TRBV2 to TRBJ2-6; D unresolved. The V gene's germline CDR1 is SNHLY and CDR2 FYNNEI. The CDR3 sequence is 14 residues long. V lost 6 bases and J 0 bases, leaving 6 bases between the germline ends. The CDR3 DNA is TGTGCCAGCAGGCGGCCCTCTGGGGCCAACGTCCTGACTTTC. Its translation is CASRRPSGANVLTF.

The chain joins TRBV2 to TRBJ1-6; 7 nucleotides line up with TRBD1. Germline trimming cut 4 bases from V and 7 bases from J; bases unmatched to any gene: 4. The germline V gene has CDR1 SNHLY and CDR2 FYNNEI. The CDR3 extends over 14 amino acids. CDR3: CASSGQGTNSPLHF. For the CDR3, the DNA is TGTGCCAGCAGTGGACAGGGTACGAATTCACCCCTCCACTTT.